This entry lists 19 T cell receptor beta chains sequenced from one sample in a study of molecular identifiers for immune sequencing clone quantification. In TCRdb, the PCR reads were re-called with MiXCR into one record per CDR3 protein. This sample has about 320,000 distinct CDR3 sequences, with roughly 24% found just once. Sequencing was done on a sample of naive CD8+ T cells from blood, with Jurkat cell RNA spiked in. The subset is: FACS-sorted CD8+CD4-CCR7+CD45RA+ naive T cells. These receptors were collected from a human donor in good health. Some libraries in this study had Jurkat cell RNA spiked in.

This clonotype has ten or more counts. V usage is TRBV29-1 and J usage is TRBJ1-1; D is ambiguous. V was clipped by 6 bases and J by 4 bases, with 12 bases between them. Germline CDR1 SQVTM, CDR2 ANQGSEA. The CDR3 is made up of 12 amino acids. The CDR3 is CSVYQEGTEAFF. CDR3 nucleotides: TGCAGCGTATACCAGGAGGGCACTGAAGCTTTCTTT.

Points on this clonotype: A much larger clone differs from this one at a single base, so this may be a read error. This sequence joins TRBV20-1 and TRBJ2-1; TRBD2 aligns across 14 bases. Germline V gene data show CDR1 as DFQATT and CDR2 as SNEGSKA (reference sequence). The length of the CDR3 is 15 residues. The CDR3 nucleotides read TGCAGTGGTGAGGGACTAGCGGGAGTAGCGAATGTGCAGTTCTTC. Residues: CSGEGLAGVANVQFF.

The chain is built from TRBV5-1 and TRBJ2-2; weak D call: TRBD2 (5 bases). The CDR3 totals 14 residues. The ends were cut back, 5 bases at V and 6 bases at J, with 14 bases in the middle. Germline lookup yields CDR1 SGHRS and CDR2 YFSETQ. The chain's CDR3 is CASRSYYGAGELFF. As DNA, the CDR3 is TGCGCCAGCAGATCCTACTACGGGGCCGGGGAGCTGTTTTTT.

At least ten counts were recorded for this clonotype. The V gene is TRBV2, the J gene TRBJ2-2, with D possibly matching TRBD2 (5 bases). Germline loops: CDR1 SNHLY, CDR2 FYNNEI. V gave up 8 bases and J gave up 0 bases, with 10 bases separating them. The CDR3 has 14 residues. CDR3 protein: CASLSDANTGELFF. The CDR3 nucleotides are TGTGCCAGCCTTAGCGACGCGAACACCGGGGAGCTGTTTTTT.

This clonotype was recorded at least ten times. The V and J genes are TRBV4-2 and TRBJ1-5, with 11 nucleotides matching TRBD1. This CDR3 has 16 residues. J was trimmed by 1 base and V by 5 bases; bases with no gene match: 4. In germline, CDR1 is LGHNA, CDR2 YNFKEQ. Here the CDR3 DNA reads TGTGCCAGCAGCGACGGACAGGGGGCGAGCAATCAGCCCCAGCATTTT. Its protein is CASSDGQGASNQPQHF.

CDR3 bases: TGCGCCAGCAGCCAAGAGTCTGGGCGTGGGGTTATGGGAAATCAGCCCCAGCATTTT. It codes for CASSQESGRGVMGNQPQHF. The chain links TRBV4-3 to TRBJ1-5; no definite D call. The CDR3 covers 19 residues. The V gene's germline CDR1 is LGHNA and CDR2 YSLEER. Trimming took off 0 bases at V and 4 bases at J, with 22 bases between the two ends.

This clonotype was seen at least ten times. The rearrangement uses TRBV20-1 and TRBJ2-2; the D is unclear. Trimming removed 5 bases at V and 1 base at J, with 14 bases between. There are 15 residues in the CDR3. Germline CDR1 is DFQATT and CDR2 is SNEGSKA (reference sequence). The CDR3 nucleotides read TGCAGTGCTGAAGGTCCTTCGGGGAACACCGGGGAGCTGTTTTTT. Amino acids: CSAEGPSGNTGELFF.

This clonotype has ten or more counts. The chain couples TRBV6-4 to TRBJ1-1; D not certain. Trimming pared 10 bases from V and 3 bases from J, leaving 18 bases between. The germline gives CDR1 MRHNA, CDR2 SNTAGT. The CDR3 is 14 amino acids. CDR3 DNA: TGTGCCACCAAATCTTCTATGGCGGACACTGAAGCTTTCTTT. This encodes CATKSSMADTEAFF.

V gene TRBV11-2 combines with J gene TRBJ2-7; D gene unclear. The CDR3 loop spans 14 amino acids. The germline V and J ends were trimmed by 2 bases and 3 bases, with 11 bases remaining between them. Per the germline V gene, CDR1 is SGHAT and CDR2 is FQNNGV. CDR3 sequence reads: CASSLRHLGYEQYF. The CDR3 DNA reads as TGTGCCAGCAGCTTAAGGCACCTGGGCTACGAGCAGTACTTC.

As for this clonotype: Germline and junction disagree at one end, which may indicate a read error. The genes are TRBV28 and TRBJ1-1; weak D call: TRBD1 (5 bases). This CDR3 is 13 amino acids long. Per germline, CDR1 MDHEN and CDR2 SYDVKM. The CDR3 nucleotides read TGTGCCAGCAGTTTAGGGGCAAACACTGCAGCTTTCTTT. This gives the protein CASSLGANTAAFF.

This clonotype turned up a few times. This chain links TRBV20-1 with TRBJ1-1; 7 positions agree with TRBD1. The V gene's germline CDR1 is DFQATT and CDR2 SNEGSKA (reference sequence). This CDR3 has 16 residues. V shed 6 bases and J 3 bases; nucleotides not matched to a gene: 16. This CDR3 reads CSAKPGQPGVDTEAFF. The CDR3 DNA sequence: TGCAGTGCCAAACCGGGACAGCCGGGGGTTGACACTGAAGCTTTCTTT.

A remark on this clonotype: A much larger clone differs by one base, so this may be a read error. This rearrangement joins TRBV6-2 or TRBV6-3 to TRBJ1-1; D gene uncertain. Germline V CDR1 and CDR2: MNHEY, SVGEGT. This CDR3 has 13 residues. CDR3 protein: CASNYWENTEAFF. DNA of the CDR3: TGTGCCAGCAATTACTGGGAGAACACTGAAGCTTTCTTT.

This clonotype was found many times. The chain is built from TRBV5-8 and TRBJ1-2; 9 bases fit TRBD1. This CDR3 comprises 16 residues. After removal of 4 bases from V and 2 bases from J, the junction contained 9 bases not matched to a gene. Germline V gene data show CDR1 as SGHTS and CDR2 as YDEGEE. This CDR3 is CASSPTIDRGNYGYTF. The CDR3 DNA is TGTGCCAGCAGCCCAACCATAGACAGGGGGAACTATGGCTACACCTTC.

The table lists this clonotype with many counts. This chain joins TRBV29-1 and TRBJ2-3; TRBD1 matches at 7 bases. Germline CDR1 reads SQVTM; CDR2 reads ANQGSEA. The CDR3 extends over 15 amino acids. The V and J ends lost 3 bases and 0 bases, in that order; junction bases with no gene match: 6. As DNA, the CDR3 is TGCAGCGTTGACCGGACAGGAGCTAGCACAGATACGCAGTATTTT. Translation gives CSVDRTGASTDTQYF.

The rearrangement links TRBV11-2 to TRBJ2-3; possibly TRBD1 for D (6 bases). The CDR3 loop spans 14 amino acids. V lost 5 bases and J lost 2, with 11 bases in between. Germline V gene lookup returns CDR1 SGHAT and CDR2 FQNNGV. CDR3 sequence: CASSPTGFTDTQYF. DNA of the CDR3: TGTGCCAGCAGCCCGACAGGTTTCACAGATACGCAGTATTTT.

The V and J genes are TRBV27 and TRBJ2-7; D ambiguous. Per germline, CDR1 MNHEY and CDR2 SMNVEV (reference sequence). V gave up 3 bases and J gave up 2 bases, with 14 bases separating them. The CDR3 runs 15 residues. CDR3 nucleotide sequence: TGTGCCAGCAGTTTGGGGTCCGGAAGCACCTACGAGCAGTACTTC. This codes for CASSLGSGSTYEQYF.

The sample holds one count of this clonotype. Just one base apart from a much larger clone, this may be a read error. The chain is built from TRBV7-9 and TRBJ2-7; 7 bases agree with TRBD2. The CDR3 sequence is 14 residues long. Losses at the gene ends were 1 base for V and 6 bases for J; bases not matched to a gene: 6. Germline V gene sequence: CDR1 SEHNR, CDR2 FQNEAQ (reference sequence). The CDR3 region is CASSLGGRACEQYF. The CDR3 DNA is TGTGCCAGCAGCTTAGGGGGGAGGGCCTGCGAGCAGTACTTC.

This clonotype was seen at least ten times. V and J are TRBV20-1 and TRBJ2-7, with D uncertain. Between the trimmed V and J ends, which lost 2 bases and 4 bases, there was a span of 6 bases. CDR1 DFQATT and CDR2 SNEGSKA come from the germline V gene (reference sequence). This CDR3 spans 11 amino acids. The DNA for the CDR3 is TGCAGTGCTAGACCCCAGTACGAGCAGTACTTC. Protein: CSARPQYEQYF.

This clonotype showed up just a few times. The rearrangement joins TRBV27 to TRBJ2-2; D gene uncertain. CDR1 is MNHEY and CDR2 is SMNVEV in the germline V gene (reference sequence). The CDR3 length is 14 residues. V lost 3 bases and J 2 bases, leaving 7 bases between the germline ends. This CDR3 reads CASSFFGNTGELFF. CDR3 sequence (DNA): TGTGCCAGCAGTTTTTTTGGCAACACCGGGGAGCTGTTTTTT.